The sequence of this T cell receptor beta chain was determined in a study of T-cell reconstitution after alpha-beta-depleted transplantation in children. The CDR3 consists of 14 residues. Germline loops: CDR1 MGHDK, CDR2 SYGVNS. V was pared by 2 bases and J by 7 bases, with 5 bases of the junction left unmatched. A TCRbeta library incorporating unique molecular identifiers was prepared. TCRdb re-called the PCR reads with MiXCR, one entry per CDR3 protein. The sample includes about 400,000 distinct CDR3 sequences, around 21% of them seen just once. In this sample, this clonotype turned up a few times. The V and J genes are TRBV25-1 and TRBJ2-5; 9 positions agree with TRBD1. The sequences come from PBMCs from the stem cell graft donor, collected from the stem cell graft. The receptor's source is a human donor who donated a stem cell graft to a child with acute myeloid leukemia. This chain's CDR3 is CASSEGDRVTTQYF. CDR3 DNA sequence: TGTGCCAGCAGTGAAGGGGACAGGGTGACGACCCAGTACTTC.